This entry features one T cell receptor (beta chain) sequence. The data were taken from a study of blood T cell repertoires in COVID-19. Study background: There were acute and convalescent COVID-19 samples, and they came from the United States, Italy and Spain. Sample material is recorded as cDNA or gDNA derived from T cells, B-cell-depleted T cells, or PBMCs.

In the authors' methods: Counts of nucleated cells, estimated from reference gene primer amplification, were obtained. Produced via immunoSEQ multiplex PCR; TCRdb's table is partial and in-frame only. The DNA was the basis for D and trimming; V, J and clone size are from that table. The sample includes about 150,000 clones, around 81% of them seen just once. CDR1 SGDLS and CDR2 YYNGEE come from the germline V gene. J was trimmed by 4 bases and V by 0 bases; bases with no gene match: 6. The CDR3 has 16 amino acids. The sequencing sample was made of peripheral blood. The sequence derives from a woman between 40 and 50 years old with active or convalescent COVID-19. This chain joins TRBV9 and TRBJ1-3; 8 bases line up with TRBD1. For the CDR3, the DNA is TGTGCCAGCAGCGTAGAATTGACAGGGGCGGGAAACACCATATATTTT. Residues: CASSVELTGAGNTIYF.